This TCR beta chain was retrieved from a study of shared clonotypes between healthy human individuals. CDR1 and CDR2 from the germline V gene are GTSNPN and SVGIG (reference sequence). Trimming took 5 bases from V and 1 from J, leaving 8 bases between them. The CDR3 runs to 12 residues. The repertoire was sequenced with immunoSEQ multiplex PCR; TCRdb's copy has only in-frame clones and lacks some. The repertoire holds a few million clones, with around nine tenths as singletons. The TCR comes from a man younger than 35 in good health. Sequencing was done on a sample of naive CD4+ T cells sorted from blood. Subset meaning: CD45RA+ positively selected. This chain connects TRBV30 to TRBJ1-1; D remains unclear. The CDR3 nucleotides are TGTGCCTGGGGGAGCCAGAACACTGAAGCTTTCTTT. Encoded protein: CAWGSQNTEAFF. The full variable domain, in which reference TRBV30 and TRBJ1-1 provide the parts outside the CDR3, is SQTIHQWPATLVQPVGSPLSLECTVEGTSNPNLYWYRQAAGRGLQLLFYSVGIGQISSEVPQNLSASRPQDRQFILSSKKLLLSDSGFYLCAWGSQNTEAFFGQGTRLTVV.